This T cell receptor beta chain stems from a study of blood T cell repertoires in COVID-19. Study in general: Nucleic acid was either cDNA or gDNA, and it came from T cells, B-cell-depleted T cells, or PBMCs.

V was cut by 3 bases and J by 6 bases, with 11 bases left in between. The CDR3 sequence is 14 residues long. Germline V gene lookup returns CDR1 SGHAT and CDR2 FQNNGV. The authors' processing: Amplified reference gene primers provided the basis for estimating nucleated cell counts. Using immunoSEQ multiplex PCR, the repertoire was profiled, and TCRdb retains in-frame clones only, with some absent. Clone size and the V and J calls come from that table; the DNA yielded D and trimming. The sample has fewer than 400,000 clones; nearly 90% are singletons. The sequence was obtained from a woman aged 25 to 39 with COVID-19, enrolled during active disease. The sequenced sample consisted of peripheral blood. V gene TRBV11-2 combines with J gene TRBJ2-2; D unresolved. CDR3 in amino acids: CASSFPGWSGELFF. The CDR3 nucleotides read TGTGCCAGCAGCTTTCCCGGGTGGTCCGGGGAGCTGTTTTTT.